What follows is one T cell receptor beta chain and its context. Its target is not known. Use of 60 Vbeta and 13 Jbeta primers characterized the PCR. Authors' methods: Later work found roughly 80 million unique TCR beta chains, with roughly 11 million shared. Clones were read by immunoSEQ multiplex PCR, and TCRdb kept only the in-frame ones, dropping some. The V and J calls and clone size are taken from that table; D and trimming were inferred from the DNA. In the table there are some 130,000 clones, over 60% of which are singletons. CDR3 length: 15 residues. V lost 1 base and J 5 bases, leaving 11 bases between the germline ends. CDR1 is SGHVS and CDR2 is FQNEAQ in the germline V gene. The data stem from a study of cytomegalovirus exposure and HLA in healthy donors. Broader study findings: Later work associated fewer than 20,000 TCR beta sequences with HLA alleles at 0.05 false discovery rate.

Specimen: PBMCs. The clonotype was recovered from a human donor in good health. The gene calls are TRBV7-8 and TRBJ1-4; D remains ambiguous. The chain's CDR3 is CASSLVPSINEKLFF. CDR3 in DNA: TGTGCCAGCAGCTTAGTTCCCAGTATAAATGAAAAACTGTTTTTT.